This T cell receptor (beta chain) was found in a study of Ad26.COV2.S vaccination and SARS-CoV-2 variants (dated by TCRdb to 2020 to 2023). Background for the entire study: Donors in the vaccine arm were drawn from COV1001, a phase I-IIa trial of Ad26.COV2.S in healthy adults that was multicentre, randomized, double-blind and placebo-controlled. Ad26.COV2.S was administered intramuscularly at a dose of 5x10^10 or 1x10^11 viral particles, either as one shot or as two shots given 56 days apart. The specificity and breadth of SARS-CoV-2-reactive T cell receptors after Ad26.COV2.S vaccination were assessed by TCRbeta repertoire sequencing. The TCR-sequenced set comprised around 32 samples: about 19 Ad26.COV2.S vaccine recipients, 5 placebo recipients and 8 SARS-CoV-2 convalescent individuals. Trial participants were randomized into five groups of five: low-dose or high-dose Ad26.COV2.S given once or twice, or placebo on both occasions. Investigators did not know the trial group allocation while performing experiments and assessing outcomes. Study-wide conclusions, independent of this receptor: Non-spike TCR breadth was comparable between vaccine and placebo recipients, consistent with the vaccine containing only spike. After vaccination, substantial breadth of spike-specific CD8+ and CD4+ T cell responses was reported. It was noted by the authors that total T cell responses may have been underestimated by the TCR breadth and depth analyses. The study was not powered to compare responses between vaccine doses or regimens. Ad26.COV2.S recipients had higher spike-specific TCR breadth than placebo recipients (P = 0.0014).

The treatment or condition label on this specimen signifies: around 19 received Ad26.COV2.S at low or high dose, single or two shots; about 5 received placebo; per-sample allocation not given. Repertoires of vaccine and placebo recipients were sequenced from samples taken on day 63 after the first injection. In Cohort 1b, some 25 adults aged 18-55 years were enrolled at a single site in Boston, USA, between 29 July and 7 August 2020. Ad26.COV2.S was a replication-incompetent adenovirus type 26 vector expressing a prefusion-stabilized SARS-CoV-2 spike protein from the original Wuhan strain. The CDR3 measures 18 amino acids from cysteine to phenylalanine. The retained sequence is limited to the CDR3, 54 bases, with the frame set at the first base. Reading the germline V gene gives CDR1 LGHNA and CDR2 YNFKEQ. V gives up 0 bases and J gives up 0 bases, and the segment between their germline ends measures 15 bases.

A remark on this clone: This receptor's antigen is unknown. No base qualities exist here, and no much larger clone lies one base off it.

The immunoSEQ Assay was used to sequence TCRbeta CDR3 regions. After extraction, genomic DNA underwent amplification by bias-controlled multiplex PCR, followed by high-throughput sequencing. The authors' pipeline ran thus. Collapsing and filtering of sequences were performed to quantify the absolute abundance of each unique TCRbeta CDR3 region. T cell fraction was estimated by normalizing TCRbeta template counts to usable DNA, which was measured by amplifying reference genes present in all nucleated cells. Repertoire TCRs were annotated as SARS-CoV-2-specific when V gene, CDR3 amino acid sequence and J gene were exactly matched to a known reactive TCR set. The reference SARS-CoV-2 TCR set came from MIRA and was filtered for enrichment in COVID-19-positive ImmuneCODE repertoires, removing public or cross-reactive TCRs. Using the MIRA antigens, annotated TCRs were further analysed by specific ORF or by position within an ORF. Depth was the summed frequency of annotated unique rearrangements, while breadth was defined as annotated unique rearrangements over total unique productive rearrangements. Two-sided Wilcoxon rank-sum tests were used to compare TCR breadth between groups. TCRdb stores this immuneACCESS table with in-frame sequences only. Part of the clones is absent; in the studies checked, under half of the shortfall reflects unresolved V genes, and no reason is known for the rest. That table supplies the V and J calls and clone size; D and trimming were determined from the DNA. For this sample there are 350,000 to 550,000 clones; nearly 90% appear just once. The ten most abundant clones make up 2% to 3% of the sample.

The chain links TRBV4-2 with TRBJ2-4, and possibly TRBD2, on 6 matching bases. This receptor was identified in a person aged 18 to 59 who received the Ad26.COV2.S COVID-19 vaccine or a placebo. The source material was peripheral blood, sampled in a trial of Ad26.COV2.S vaccine versus placebo. The nucleotides are TGTGCCAGCAGCCAAGATCGGGCTAGCGATCTAGCCAAAAACATTCAGTACTTC. The translation is CASSQDRASDLAKNIQYF.